The 28 T cell receptor beta chains reported below all come from one sample, sequenced in a study of shared clonotypes between healthy human individuals. Data came from immunoSEQ multiplex PCR; TCRdb stores just in-frame clones and leaves some out. Of 400,000 to 600,000 clones listed, more than 75% are singletons. Sequenced: PBMCs. Receptors originate from a woman in her thirties or forties in good health. Some clones in this sample may be carry-over from other donors' samples.

To note about this clone: This same CDR3 is encoded by further DNA sequences in the sample. The chain recombines TRBV18 with TRBJ2-5; D unclear. V was clipped by 3 bases and J by 2 bases, with 4 bases between them. This CDR3 is 12 amino acids long. CDR1 is KGHSH, CDR2 LQKENI, per germline. The CDR3 sequence: CASSPSQETQYF. Here the CDR3 DNA reads TGTGCCAGCTCACCTTCACAAGAGACCCAGTACTTC.

This chain connects TRBV4-2 to TRBJ2-7, with D perhaps matching TRBD1 (5 bases). The V and J ends lost 0 bases and 3 bases respectively, with 15 bases between them. Germline V CDR1 and CDR2: LGHNA, YNFKEQ. The CDR3 extends over 16 amino acids. The CDR3 nucleotides are TGTGCCAGCAGCCAAGATCTAAGGGGTGCCGTCTACGAGCAGTACTTC. It codes for CASSQDLRGAVYEQYF.

This chain connects TRBV7-8 to TRBJ2-7, with TRBD1 matching 9 bases. The germline V gene encodes CDR1 SGHVS and CDR2 FQNEAQ. V was clipped by 5 bases and J by 5 bases; unmatched bases: 10. The length of the CDR3 is 15 residues. Written as DNA, the CDR3 is TGTGCCAGCAGCGCGGGCCGGGACAGGGTCGACGAGCAGTACTTC. Translating gives CASSAGRDRVDEQYF.

In this sample, this clone turned up many times. V and J are TRBV15 and TRBJ1-2; perhaps TRBD1 as D (6 bases). The CDR3 length is 16 residues. With 1 base removed from V and 4 bases from J, the gap between germline ends came to 16 bases. The germline gives CDR1 LNHNV, CDR2 YYDKDF (reference sequence). The CDR3 nucleotides are TGTGCCACCAGCAGAGGATGGGACACCCTGGGCTATGGCTACACCTTC. Its protein product is CATSRGWDTLGYGYTF.

The V call is TRBV27, the J call TRBJ2-1; D not certain. Germline values: CDR1 MNHEY, CDR2 SMNVEV (reference sequence). Trimming took 0 bases from V and 7 from J, leaving 10 bases between them. The CDR3 runs to 14 residues. The chain's CDR3 is CASSLSIGWNEQFF. The CDR3 nucleotides read TGTGCCAGCAGTTTATCGATAGGGTGGAATGAGCAGTTCTTC.

This chain links TRBV7-9 with TRBJ2-7, with 9 bases aligning to TRBD1. Per germline, CDR1 SEHNR and CDR2 FQNEAQ (reference sequence). CDR3 length: 15 amino acids. Losses at the gene ends were 1 base for V and 6 bases for J; bases not matched to a gene: 7. As DNA, the CDR3 is TGTGCCAGCAGCTTAGTACTTGACAGGGGGAGCGAGCAGTACTTC. Translated: CASSLVLDRGSEQYF.

In the case of this clone: Different DNA sequences within this sample yield the same CDR3. J is TRBJ2-2 and V is TRBV18; D perhaps matches TRBD2 (5 bases). Per the germline V gene, CDR1 is KGHSH and CDR2 is LQKENI. The CDR3 extends over 13 amino acids. V shed 2 bases and J shed 6 bases, with 7 bases lying between them. CDR3 in DNA: TGTGCCAGCTCACCATCCGGGGCCGGGGAGCTGTTTTTT. This sequence encodes CASSPSGAGELFF.

V gene TRBV29-1 combines with J gene TRBJ2-5; TRBD2 agrees at 7 bases. The V gene's germline CDR1 is SQVTM and CDR2 ANQGSEA. The CDR3 totals 13 residues. After removal of 4 bases from V and 5 bases from J, the junction contained 7 bases not matched to a gene. CDR3 loop: CSVVAGVWETQYF. CDR3 DNA: TGCAGCGTTGTGGCGGGAGTATGGGAGACCCAGTACTTC.

The CDR3 sequence: CASSLQGTGDSYEQYF. The CDR3 DNA reads TGCGCCAGCAGCTTGCAAGGGACAGGGGACTCCTACGAGCAGTACTTC. The chain links TRBV5-1 to TRBJ2-7, with 10 bases matching TRBD1. The germline V gene has CDR1 SGHRS and CDR2 YFSETQ. The CDR3 is 16 residues long. The V and J ends lost 1 base and 0 bases, in that order; junction bases with no gene match: 4.

The chain combines TRBV28 with TRBJ1-1, with D maybe TRBD1 (5 bases). Per the germline V gene, CDR1 is MDHEN and CDR2 is SYDVKM. The CDR3 contains 11 residues. Trimming took 7 bases from V and 4 from J, leaving 7 bases between them. Written as DNA, the CDR3 is TGTGCCAGCATGGGGGGCACTGAAGCTTTCTTT. Residues: CASMGGTEAFF.

V and J are TRBV27 and TRBJ2-1, with 11 bases lining up with TRBD2. V lost 3 bases and J lost 4; bases outside the gene matches: 2. CDR1 MNHEY and CDR2 SMNVEV come from the germline V gene (reference sequence). The CDR3 runs to 15 residues. CDR3 region: CASSFRLAGYNEQFF. CDR3 DNA sequence: TGTGCCAGCAGTTTTAGACTAGCGGGGTACAATGAGCAGTTCTTC.

This clone was counted once. The chain employs TRBV18 and TRBJ2-2, with D hard to call. This CDR3 contains 15 residues. Trimming shortened V by 2 bases and J by 2 bases, and 9 bases separated the two germline ends. CDR1 is KGHSH, CDR2 LQKENI, per germline. The CDR3 sequence: CASSPSRRNTGELFF. CDR3 in DNA: TGTGCCAGCTCACCAAGTCGGCGAAACACCGGGGAGCTGTTTTTT.

J is TRBJ1-1 and V is TRBV27; D not certain. Trimming stripped 4 bases from V and 3 bases from J, with 15 bases between. Germline loops: CDR1 MNHEY, CDR2 SMNVEV (reference sequence). CDR3 length equals 15 residues. This CDR3 reads CASSSFPGLDTEAFF. The CDR3, as DNA: TGTGCCAGCAGTTCGTTTCCCGGATTGGACACTGAAGCTTTCTTT.

This clone was seen only once. CDR3 DNA: TGTGCCAGCACCCTCCGCGGCAGGGGGGACACTGAAGCTTTCTTT. It is translated as CASTLRGRGDTEAFF. This chain connects TRBV28 to TRBJ1-1; 7 nucleotides line up with TRBD1. The CDR3 is made up of 15 amino acids. Germline V CDR1 and CDR2: MDHEN, SYDVKM. V lost 7 bases and J lost 3; bases outside the gene matches: 11.

The V call is TRBV7-8, the J call TRBJ2-3; D gene unclear. CDR1 is SGHVS and CDR2 is FQNEAQ in the germline V gene. The ends were cut back, 1 base at V and 1 base at J, with 6 bases in the middle. The CDR3 sequence is 14 residues long. The CDR3 DNA reads TGTGCCAGCAGCTTAGGCTCAGGCACAGATACGCAGTATTTT. Protein sequence: CASSLGSGTDTQYF.

V gene TRBV7-8 combines with J gene TRBJ2-2, with 7 bases lining up with TRBD1. Germline V gives CDR1 SGHVS, CDR2 FQNEAQ. The CDR3 spans 18 residues. V lost 2 bases and J lost 5; bases outside the gene matches: 14. The CDR3 bases are TGTGCCAGCAGCTTAAACAGGGGAAAGGGCCGGGTGACCGGGGAGCTGTTTTTT. Amino acid sequence: CASSLNRGKGRVTGELFF.

The chain uses TRBV7-2 and TRBJ1-1, with 7 bases fitting TRBD1. Trimming removed 4 bases from V and 4 bases from J; junction bases left unmatched: 6. The length of the CDR3 is 14 residues. Germline-derived CDR1 and CDR2 are SGHTA and FQGNSA. The CDR3 loop is CASSSRAGGTEAFF. CDR3 DNA: TGTGCCAGCAGCTCCCGGGCAGGGGGCACTGAAGCTTTCTTT.

The gene calls are TRBV28 and TRBJ1-2, with D perhaps TRBD1 (6 bases). From germline, CDR1 is MDHEN and CDR2 SYDVKM. This CDR3 region has 13 residues. The ends were cut back, 4 bases at V and 8 bases at J, with 14 bases in the middle. The CDR3 loop reads CASSSTGLMGYTF. The DNA for the CDR3 is TGTGCCAGCAGTTCAACAGGGTTGATGGGCTACACCTTC.

The chain has TRBV11-2 and TRBJ2-5, with D possibly matching TRBD2 (5 bases). The CDR3 contains 15 residues. V lost 0 bases and J lost 11, with 19 bases in between. Germline loops: CDR1 SGHAT, CDR2 FQNNGV. The CDR3 region is CASSLEAGIMVEQYF. Here the CDR3 DNA reads TGTGCCAGCAGCTTAGAGGCCGGGATAATGGTAGAGCAGTACTTC.

The genes are TRBV18 and TRBJ1-3; D unclear. The CDR3 is made up of 14 amino acids. Germline CDR1 reads KGHSH; CDR2 reads LQKENI. Trimming removed 1 base at V and 1 base at J, with 5 bases between. The CDR3 DNA sequence: TGTGCCAGCTCACCACTGAGTTCTGGAAACACCATATATTTT. As protein: CASSPLSSGNTIYF.

V usage is TRBV10-3 and J usage is TRBJ2-1, with unresolved D. V lost 4 bases and J 9 bases, leaving 13 bases between the germline ends. The CDR3 covers 13 residues. CDR1 is ENHRY, CDR2 SYGVKD, per germline. The CDR3 coding sequence is TGTGCCATCAGTGGTCACGAAAGCACTGAGCAGTTCTTC. Translation: CAISGHESTEQFF.

This chain links TRBV5-4 with TRBJ1-2; D is perhaps TRBD1 (5 bases). The CDR3 covers 13 residues. Per germline, CDR1 SGHNT and CDR2 YYREEE (reference sequence). Trimming removed 4 bases from V and 3 bases from J, with 10 bases in between. In nucleotides, the CDR3 is TGTGCCAGCAGCCTCCAGGGAGACTATGGCTACACCTTC. Its translation: CASSLQGDYGYTF.

CDR3 nucleotides: TGTGCCTGGAGTGTACTTCATAACTATGGCTACACCTTC. Translated: CAWSVLHNYGYTF. J is TRBJ1-2 and V is TRBV30; no clear D. The germline CDR1 and CDR2 sequences are GTSNPN and SVGIG (reference sequence). This CDR3 is built from 13 residues. Trimming shortened V by 0 bases and J by 1 base, and 6 bases separated the two germline ends.

V usage is TRBV4-1 and J usage is TRBJ1-1; D unclear. This CDR3 has 14 residues. CDR1 and CDR2 (germline): MGHRA, YSYEKL. Trimming pared 8 bases from V and 5 bases from J, leaving 18 bases between. The CDR3 bases are TGCGCCAGCCGTGGCCCACTCAGAGGGACTGAAGCTTTCTTT. The encoded protein is CASRGPLRGTEAFF.

This rearrangement joins TRBV29-1 to TRBJ1-4; tentative D call: TRBD1 (5 bases). The CDR3 is made up of 12 amino acids. Germline loops: CDR1 SQVTM, CDR2 ANQGSEA. V dropped 5 bases and J dropped 5 bases, with 9 bases sitting between them. DNA of the CDR3: TGCAGCGTTCGCAGGGAGAATGAAAAACTGTTTTTT. Amino acid sequence: CSVRRENEKLFF.

About this clone itself: A far larger clone lies a single base away; this is likely a read error. The V call is TRBV19, the J call TRBJ1-1; D is ambiguous. From germline, CDR1 is LNHDA and CDR2 SQIVND (reference sequence). This CDR3 comprises 14 residues. The CDR3 nucleotides are TGTGCCGGTAGTATCCCAGGAGTGAACACTGAAGCTTTCTTT. It encodes CAGSIPGVNTEAFF.

The chain uses TRBV21-1 and TRBJ1-2; the table's D call of TRBD1 was not tested on the DNA. TRBV21-1 is a listed pseudogene. CDR3 size: 17 residues. The CDR3 DNA sequence: TGTGCCAGCAGCAAGAGGTACAGGGGGGGAGAATGTGATGGCTACACCTTC. Encoded protein: CASSKRYRGGECDGYTF.

The chain has TRBV7-9 and TRBJ2-7; D possibly corresponds to TRBD2 (6 bases). Between the trimmed V and J ends, which lost 8 bases and 2 bases, there was a span of 13 bases. Germline-derived CDR1 and CDR2 are SEHNR and FQNEAQ (reference sequence). CDR3 length equals 13 residues. The CDR3 here is CASRGTDAYEQYF. CDR3 in DNA: TGTGCCAGCCGGGGGACCGACGCCTACGAGCAGTACTTC.